A selection of T cell receptor beta chains follows, all from one sample in a study of blood T cell repertoires in COVID-19. Using immunoSEQ multiplex PCR, the repertoire was profiled, and TCRdb retains in-frame clones only, with some absent. The table shows 55,000 to 65,000 clones, with 85% to 90% occurring only once. The sequencing sample was made of peripheral blood. Receptor source: a man between 60 and 75 years old with acute or convalescent COVID-19. Both conserved end residues are part of each CDR3. D genes are given only for firm matches. Clone size, where shown, is once, few, many, or a class for clones that have expanded.

abundance	len	v_gene	j_gene	d_gene	CDR3aa	CDR3nt
NA	16	TRBV15	TRBJ2-3	TRBD2	CATSSLTSGNTDTQYF	TGTGCCACCAGCTCCCTAACTAGCGGGAACACAGATACGCAGTATTTT
NA	15	TRBV24-1	TRBJ2-1	TRBD2	CATSAGLAGGYEQFF	TGTGCCACCAGTGCGGGACTAGCGGGAGGGTATGAGCAGTTCTTC
NA	15	TRBV24-1	TRBJ2-7	NA	CATSEHGQRFNEQYF	TGTGCCACCAGTGAGCACGGACAGCGGTTCAACGAGCAGTACTTC
NA	12	TRBV2	TRBJ2-5	NA	CATTPRRETQYF	TGTGCCACCACCCCCAGAAGAGAGACCCAGTACTTC
NA	15	TRBV6-5	TRBJ2-7	NA	CASSYSVGAAYEQYF	TGTGCCAGCAGTTACTCTGTGGGAGCTGCCTACGAGCAGTACTTC
NA	16	TRBV5-1	TRBJ1-3	TRBD1	CASSPIPSGGEGTIYF	TGCGCCAGCAGCCCTATCCCCTCAGGGGGCGAGGGCACCATATATTTT
NA	16	TRBV19	TRBJ2-1	TRBD2	CASRGIAGGRRDEQFF	TGTGCCAGTAGGGGGATAGCGGGAGGGAGAAGGGATGAGCAGTTCTTC
NA	14	TRBV18	TRBJ2-3	NA	CASSSRGWTDTQYF	TGTGCCAGCTCCTCAAGGGGTTGGACAGATACGCAGTATTTT
NA	14	TRBV5-1	TRBJ2-3	TRBD2	CASSPGLATDTQYF	TGCGCCAGCAGTCCGGGACTAGCGACAGATACGCAGTATTTT
NA	15	TRBV29-1	TRBJ1-3	TRBD1	CSVSWGQGGGNTIYF	TGCAGCGTTTCTTGGGGACAGGGGGGAGGAAACACCATATATTTT
few	16	TRBV19	TRBJ1-1	TRBD1	CASSTLSADRGREAFF	TGTGCCAGTAGTACTCTATCCGCCGACAGGGGGCGTGAAGCTTTCTTT
NA	13	TRBV27	TRBJ2-1	NA	CASSSTSKGEQFF	TGTGCCAGCAGTTCAACTTCAAAGGGGGAGCAGTTCTTC
NA	15	TRBV3-1/TRBV3-2	TRBJ2-1	NA	CASSRNRPQGNEQFF	TGTGCCAGCAGCCGGAATCGGCCCCAGGGCAATGAGCAGTTCTTC
NA	13	TRBV5-6	TRBJ2-1	TRBD1	CASSWDRSNEQFF	TGTGCCAGCAGCTGGGACAGGAGCAATGAGCAGTTCTTC
NA	15	TRBV7-9	TRBJ1-1	TRBD1	CASSPWTGVESEAFF	TGTGCCAGCAGCCCCTGGACAGGTGTAGAGTCTGAAGCTTTCTTT
NA	17	TRBV5-1	TRBJ2-1	TRBD2	CASSLGGTSGSWGEQFF	TGCGCCAGCAGCTTGGGGGGGACTAGCGGGTCGTGGGGTGAGCAGTTCTTC
NA	16	TRBV3-1/TRBV3-2	TRBJ2-3	NA	CASSQDMGDGADTQYF	TGTGCCAGCAGCCAAGATATGGGAGACGGGGCAGATACGCAGTATTTT
once	14	TRBV25-1	TRBJ1-5	NA	CASSDIGGNQPQHF	TGTGCCAGCAGTGATATCGGGGGCAATCAGCCCCAGCATTTT
once	15	TRBV3-1/TRBV3-2	TRBJ2-1	TRBD2	CASSASGITYNEQFF	TGTGCCAGCAGTGCTAGCGGGATTACCTACAATGAGCAGTTCTTC
NA	16	TRBV2	TRBJ2-3	NA	CASSGGTGMATDTQYF	TGTGCCAGCAGTGGTGGTACAGGGATGGCCACAGATACGCAGTATTTT
NA	16	TRBV27	TRBJ2-3	TRBD2	CASSAGLAGTTDTQYF	TGTGCCAGCAGTGCGGGACTAGCGGGAACCACAGATACGCAGTATTTT
NA	14	TRBV28	TRBJ2-1	NA	CASSAGGGYNEQFF	TGTGCCAGCAGTGCGGGTGGGGGGTACAATGAGCAGTTCTTC
NA	15	TRBV7-6	TRBJ2-6	NA	CASSPSGSGANVLTF	TGTGCCAGCAGCCCCTCGGGCTCTGGGGCCAACGTCCTGACTTTC
NA	16	TRBV4-1	TRBJ2-1	TRBD2	CASSQDRRLAPHEQFF	TGCGCCAGCAGCCAAGATCGCCGACTAGCACCCCATGAGCAGTTCTTC
once	16	TRBV6-2/TRBV6-3	TRBJ1-6	TRBD1	CASSPGQGMGSSSLHF	TGTGCCAGCAGTCCAGGACAGGGTATGGGTTCCTCTTCCCTCCACTTT
NA	16	TRBV3-1/TRBV3-2	TRBJ2-5	NA	CASSQDFLIDQETQYF	TGTGCCAGCAGCCAAGATTTTTTGATAGATCAAGAGACCCAGTACTTC
NA	14	TRBV27	TRBJ1-1	NA	CASSFTAMNTEAFF	TGTGCCAGCAGTTTCACAGCCATGAACACTGAAGCTTTCTTT
NA	14	TRBV6-6	TRBJ1-5	NA	CASSYGTINQPQHF	TGTGCCAGCAGTTACGGGACAATCAATCAGCCCCAGCATTTT
NA	14	TRBV2	TRBJ1-3	NA	CASRAQGSGNTIYF	TGTGCCAGCAGGGCCCAGGGATCTGGAAACACCATATATTTT
NA	14	TRBV6-5	TRBJ1-3	NA	CASSPLGRENTIYF	TGTGCCAGCAGCCCCCTCGGCAGGGAAAACACCATATATTTT
NA	13	TRBV19	TRBJ1-2	TRBD1	CASSPTGNYGYTF	TGTGCCAGTAGCCCGACAGGGAACTATGGCTACACCTTC
NA	15	TRBV5-1	TRBJ1-1	NA	CASRNSGAANTEAFF	TGCGCCAGCAGGAATTCAGGGGCAGCGAACACTGAAGCTTTCTTT